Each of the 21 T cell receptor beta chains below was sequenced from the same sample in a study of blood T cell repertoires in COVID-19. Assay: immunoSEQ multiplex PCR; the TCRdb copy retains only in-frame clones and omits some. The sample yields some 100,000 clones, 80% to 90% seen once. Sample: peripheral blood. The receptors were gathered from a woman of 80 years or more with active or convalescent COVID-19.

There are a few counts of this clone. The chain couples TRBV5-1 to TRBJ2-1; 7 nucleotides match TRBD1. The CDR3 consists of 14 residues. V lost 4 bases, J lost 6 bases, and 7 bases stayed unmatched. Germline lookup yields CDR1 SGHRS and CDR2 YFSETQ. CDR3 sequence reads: CASSPRQGRNEQFF. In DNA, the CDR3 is TGCGCCAGCAGCCCAAGACAGGGACGCAATGAGCAGTTCTTC. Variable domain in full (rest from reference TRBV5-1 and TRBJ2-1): KAGVTQTPRYLIKTRGQQVTLSCSPISGHRSVSWYQQTPGQGLQFLFEYFSETQRNKGNFPGRFSGRQFSNSRSEMNVSTLELGDSALYLCASSPRQGRNEQFFGPGTRLTVL.

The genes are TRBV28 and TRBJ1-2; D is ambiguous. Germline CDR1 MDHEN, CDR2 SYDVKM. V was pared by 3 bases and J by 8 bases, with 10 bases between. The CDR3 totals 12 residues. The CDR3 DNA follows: TGTGCCAGCAGTTTGCGAGGATCCGGCTACACCTTC. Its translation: CASSLRGSGYTF.

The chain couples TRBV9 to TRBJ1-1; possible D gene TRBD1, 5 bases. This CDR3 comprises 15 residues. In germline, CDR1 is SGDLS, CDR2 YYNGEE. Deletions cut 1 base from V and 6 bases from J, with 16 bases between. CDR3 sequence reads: CASSVSEGRVAEAFF. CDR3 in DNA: TGTGCCAGCAGCGTATCGGAGGGGCGGGTCGCTGAAGCTTTCTTT.

This CDR3 reads CASSLGQGLGEKLFF. The CDR3 DNA is TGTGCCAGCAGTTTGGGACAGGGTTTAGGCGAAAAACTGTTTTTT. The gene calls are TRBV28 and TRBJ1-4, with TRBD1 matching over 9 bases. Germline V gene lookup returns CDR1 MDHEN and CDR2 SYDVKM. V shed 3 bases and J 8 bases; nucleotides not matched to a gene: 7. This CDR3 region has 15 residues.

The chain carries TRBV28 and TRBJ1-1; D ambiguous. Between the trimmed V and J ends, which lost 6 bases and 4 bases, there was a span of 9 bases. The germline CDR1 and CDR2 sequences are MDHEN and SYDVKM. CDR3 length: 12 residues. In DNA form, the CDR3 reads TGTGCCAGCAGGGGAGGGCCCACTGAAGCTTTCTTT. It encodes CASRGGPTEAFF.

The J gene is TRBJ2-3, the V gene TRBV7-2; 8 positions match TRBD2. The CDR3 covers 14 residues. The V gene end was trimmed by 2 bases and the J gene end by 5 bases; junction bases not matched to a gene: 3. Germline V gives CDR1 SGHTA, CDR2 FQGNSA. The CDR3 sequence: CASSLTREGDTQYF. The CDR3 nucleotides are TGTGCCAGCAGCTTAACCCGGGAGGGAGATACGCAGTATTTT.

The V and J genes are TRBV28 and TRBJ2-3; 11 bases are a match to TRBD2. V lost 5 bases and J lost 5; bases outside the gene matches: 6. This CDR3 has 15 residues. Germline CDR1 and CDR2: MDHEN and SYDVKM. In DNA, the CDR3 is TGTGCCAGCAGTCCCCCTCTAGCGGGAGGAGATACGCAGTATTTT. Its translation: CASSPPLAGGDTQYF.

CDR3 amino acids: CASTSGLWNYGYTF. DNA of the CDR3: TGTGCCAGCACCTCGGGACTTTGGAACTATGGCTACACCTTC. V gene TRBV3-1 (or the pseudogene TRBV3-2) combines with J gene TRBJ1-2, with a weak D call TRBD1 (5 bases). This CDR3 is 14 amino acids long. Trimming removed 7 bases at V and 2 bases at J, with 14 bases between. Germline V gene data show CDR1 as LGHDT and CDR2 as YNNKEL (reference sequence).

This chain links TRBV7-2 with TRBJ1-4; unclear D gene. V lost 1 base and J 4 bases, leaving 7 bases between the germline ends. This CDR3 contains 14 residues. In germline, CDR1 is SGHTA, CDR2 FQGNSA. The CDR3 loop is CASSLGGNNEKLFF. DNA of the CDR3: TGTGCCAGCAGCTTAGGAGGAAATAATGAAAAACTGTTTTTT.

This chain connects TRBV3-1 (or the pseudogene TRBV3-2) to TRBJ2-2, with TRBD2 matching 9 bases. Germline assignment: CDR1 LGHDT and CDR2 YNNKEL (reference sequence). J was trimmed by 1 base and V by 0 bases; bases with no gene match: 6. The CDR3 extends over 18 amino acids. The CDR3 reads CASSQDLETSGNTGELFF. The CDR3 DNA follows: TGTGCCAGCAGCCAAGATCTCGAGACTAGCGGGAACACCGGGGAGCTGTTTTTT.

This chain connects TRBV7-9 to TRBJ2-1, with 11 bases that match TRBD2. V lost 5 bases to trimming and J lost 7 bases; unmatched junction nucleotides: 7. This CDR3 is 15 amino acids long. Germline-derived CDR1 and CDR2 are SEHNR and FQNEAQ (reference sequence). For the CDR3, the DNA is TGTGCCAGCAGCATCACTCGACTAGCGGGGAATGAGCAGTTCTTC. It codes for CASSITRLAGNEQFF.

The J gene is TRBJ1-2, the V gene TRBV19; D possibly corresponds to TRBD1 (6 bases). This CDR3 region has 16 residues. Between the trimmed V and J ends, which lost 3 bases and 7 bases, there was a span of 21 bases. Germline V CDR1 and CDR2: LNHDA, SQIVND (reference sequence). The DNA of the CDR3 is TGTGCCAGTAGTATCTCGACAGGTTTGTTGGCTGGTGGCTACACCTTC. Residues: CASSISTGLLAGGYTF.

The DNA of the CDR3 is TGTGCCAGTATGAGGGCCCAGATGGATACGCAGTATTTT. This sequence encodes CASMRAQMDTQYF. V and J are TRBV19 and TRBJ2-3, with D possibly matching TRBD2 (5 bases). The CDR3 extends over 13 amino acids. Germline CDR1 and CDR2: LNHDA and SQIVND (reference sequence). V lost 7 bases and J 6 bases, leaving 14 bases between the germline ends.

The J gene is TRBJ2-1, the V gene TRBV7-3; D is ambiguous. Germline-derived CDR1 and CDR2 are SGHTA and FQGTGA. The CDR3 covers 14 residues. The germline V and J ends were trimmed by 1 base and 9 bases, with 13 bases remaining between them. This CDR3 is CASSLRSSNGEQFF. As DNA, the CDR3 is TGTGCCAGCAGCTTAAGGAGCAGCAATGGTGAGCAGTTCTTC.

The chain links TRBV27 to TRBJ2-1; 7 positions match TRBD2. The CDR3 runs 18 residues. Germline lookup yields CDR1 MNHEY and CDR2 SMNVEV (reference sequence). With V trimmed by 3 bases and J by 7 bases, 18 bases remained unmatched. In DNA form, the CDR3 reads TGTGCCAGCAGTTTTAGCCCCCAAGCGGGATGGCCTGGGAATGAGCAGTTCTTC. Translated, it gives CASSFSPQAGWPGNEQFF.

CDR3 loop: CSASPLRGEKLFF. For the CDR3, the DNA is TGCAGTGCTAGTCCGCTCCGAGGGGAAAAACTGTTTTTT. The rearrangement links TRBV20-1 to TRBJ1-4; no clear D. Germline V CDR1 and CDR2: DFQATT, SNEGSKA (reference sequence). The CDR3 is made up of 13 amino acids. Trimming left V 3 bases short and J 8 bases short, with 13 bases between.

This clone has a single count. CDR3 nucleotides: TGTGCGAGGACTGATGAGAACACCGGGGAGCTGTTTTTT. Translating gives CARTDENTGELFF. This chain joins TRBV2 and TRBJ2-2; possibly TRBD2 for D (5 bases). Germline-derived CDR1 and CDR2 are SNHLY and FYNNEI. CDR3 length: 13 residues.

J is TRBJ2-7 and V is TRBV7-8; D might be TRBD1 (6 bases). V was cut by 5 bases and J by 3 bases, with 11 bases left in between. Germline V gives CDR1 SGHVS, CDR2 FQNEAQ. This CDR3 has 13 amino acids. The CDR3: CASSPGQIYEQYF. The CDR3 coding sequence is TGTGCCAGCAGCCCTGGACAGATCTACGAGCAGTACTTC.

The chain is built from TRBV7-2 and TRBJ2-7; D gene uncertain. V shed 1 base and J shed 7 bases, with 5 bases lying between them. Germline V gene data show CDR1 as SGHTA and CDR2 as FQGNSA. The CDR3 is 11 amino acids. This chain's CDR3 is CASSLGIEQYF. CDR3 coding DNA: TGTGCCAGCAGCTTAGGTATAGAGCAGTACTTC.

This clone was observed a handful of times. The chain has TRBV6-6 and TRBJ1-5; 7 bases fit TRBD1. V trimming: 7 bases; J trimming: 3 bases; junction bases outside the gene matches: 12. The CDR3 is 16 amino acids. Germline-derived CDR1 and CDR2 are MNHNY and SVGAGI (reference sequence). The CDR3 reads CASIPSGQAYNQPQHF. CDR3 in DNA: TGTGCCAGCATCCCCTCTGGACAGGCGTACAATCAGCCCCAGCATTTT.

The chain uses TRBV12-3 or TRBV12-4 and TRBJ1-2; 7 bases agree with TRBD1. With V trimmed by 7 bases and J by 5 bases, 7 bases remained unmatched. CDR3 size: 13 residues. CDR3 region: CASIPDRAYGYTF. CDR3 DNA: TGTGCCAGCATCCCAGACAGGGCTTATGGCTACACCTTC.